One sample yielded the 29 T cell receptor beta chains listed below, sequenced in a study of neurological immune-mediated disorders. Time point specified: longitudinal time-point 2. TCRdb reanalysed the 5' RACE reads using MiXCR and keeps one entry per CDR3 protein. The profile shows approximately 89,000 distinct CDR3 sequences, less than 15% of them singletons. The specimen was PBMCs. All receptors come from a female donor with HTLV-1-associated myelopathy (HAM/TSP).

This clonotype came up many times. The chain carries TRBV4-1 and TRBJ2-3, with 13 bases lining up with TRBD2. V shed 4 bases, J shed 3 bases, and the junction held 7 bases outside the gene matches. Per the germline V gene, CDR1 is MGHRA and CDR2 is YSYEKL. This CDR3 has 17 amino acids. CDR3 sequence reads: CASSRTGTSGVTDTQYF. CDR3 nucleotide sequence: TGCGCCAGCAGCCGAACCGGGACTAGCGGGGTGACAGATACGCAGTATTTT.

This clonotype was observed many times. The V and J genes are TRBV7-9 and TRBJ2-7; D unresolved. V was pared by 3 bases and J by 3 bases, with 3 bases between. Germline V gene data show CDR1 as SEHNR and CDR2 as FQNEAQ (reference sequence). The CDR3 loop spans 11 amino acids. This CDR3 is CASSFSYEQYF. The CDR3 region has the DNA TGTGCCAGCAGCTTCAGCTACGAGCAGTACTTC.

This clonotype was counted many times. The gene calls are TRBV2 and TRBJ2-1; D is uncertain. Trimming removed 2 bases at V and 8 bases at J, with 1 base between. The CDR3 consists of 10 residues. CDR1 SNHLY and CDR2 FYNNEI come from the germline V gene. The CDR3 region is CASSEYEQFF. The CDR3 nucleotides read TGTGCCAGCAGTGAATATGAGCAGTTCTTC.

This clonotype was counted many times. The chain couples TRBV11-3 to TRBJ2-3, with 12 bases aligning to TRBD2. In germline, CDR1 is SGHNT, CDR2 YENEEA. Trimming removed 5 bases from V and 4 bases from J; junction bases left unmatched: 7. The CDR3 runs 16 residues. The CDR3 DNA sequence: TGTGCCAGCAGCGCATCTAGCGGGGGGGGGGCAGATACGCAGTATTTT. Protein: CASSASSGGGADTQYF.

This clonotype was seen ten or more times. The V and J genes are TRBV29-1 and TRBJ1-1; D unclear. This CDR3 is built from 12 residues. Germline lookup yields CDR1 SQVTM and CDR2 ANQGSEA. Trimming took 2 bases from V and 1 from J, leaving 5 bases between them. CDR3 amino acids: CSVELPNTEAFF. CDR3 nucleotide sequence: TGCAGCGTTGAACTACCGAACACTGAAGCTTTCTTT.

CDR3 residues: CASSGDRGQRETQYF. CDR3 coding DNA: TGTGCCAGCAGTGGGGACAGGGGGCAACGAGAGACCCAGTACTTC. The chain recombines TRBV6-6 with TRBJ2-5, with TRBD1 matching over 12 bases. The germline V gene encodes CDR1 MNHNY and CDR2 SVGAGI (reference sequence). This CDR3 is built from 15 residues. V dropped 5 bases and J dropped 4; count of bases not matched to a gene: 5.

This clonotype was recorded many times. V gene TRBV7-9 combines with J gene TRBJ2-7; 8 bases match TRBD1. The germline V gene has CDR1 SEHNR and CDR2 FQNEAQ (reference sequence). J lost 10 bases, V lost 1 base, and 9 bases had no gene match. CDR3 size: 14 residues. The CDR3 DNA follows: TGTGCCAGCAGCTTAGTTGCCGACAGGGGACGCCAGTACTTC. It translates to CASSLVADRGRQYF.

This clonotype was detected many times. This sequence joins TRBV6-6 and TRBJ1-6; no clear D. The CDR3 extends over 14 amino acids. Trimming left V 5 bases short and J 14 bases short, with 19 bases between. Germline CDR1 MNHNY, CDR2 SVGAGI (reference sequence). The CDR3 coding sequence is TGTGCCAGCAGTACCCAAGGGCAGTACCCCACCCTCCACTTT. Translated, it gives CASSTQGQYPTLHF.

This clonotype came up many times. The V gene is TRBV20-1, the J gene TRBJ2-5; 8 nucleotides match TRBD2. J was trimmed by 5 bases and V by 0 bases; bases with no gene match: 8. The CDR3 is 15 residues long. Per germline, CDR1 DFQATT and CDR2 SNEGSKA (reference sequence). CDR3 region: CSARDTPSGGETQYF. In nucleotides, the CDR3 is TGCAGTGCTAGAGATACCCCATCGGGGGGGGAGACCCAGTACTTC.

This clonotype occurred many times. This chain uses TRBV12-3 or TRBV12-4 with TRBJ2-7, with TRBD1 identical over 7 bases. The trim removed 6 bases at V and 3 bases at J, leaving 8 bases unmatched. This CDR3 has 14 residues. The CDR3 DNA sequence: TGTGCCAGCAGAAGGACAGGTCTGAGCTACGAGCAGTACTTC. As protein: CASRRTGLSYEQYF.

This clonotype has at least ten counts. The V call is TRBV12-3 or TRBV12-4, the J call TRBJ2-3; 15 nucleotides line up with TRBD2. After removal of 4 bases from V and 5 bases from J, the junction contained 1 base not matched to a gene. The length of the CDR3 is 15 residues. This CDR3 reads CASSWTSGGGDTQYF. Here the CDR3 DNA reads TGTGCCAGCAGTTGGACTAGCGGGGGGGGAGATACGCAGTATTTT.

Here the CDR3 reads CASSLGTSGLYNEQFF. CDR3 DNA sequence: TGTGCCAGCAGCTTAGGTACTAGCGGTCTCTACAATGAGCAGTTCTTC. The chain employs TRBV7-2 and TRBJ2-1, with TRBD2 identical over 8 bases. V gave up 1 base and J gave up 3 bases; unmatched junction bases: 5. The CDR3 extends over 16 amino acids. CDR1 SGHTA and CDR2 FQGNSA come from the germline V gene.

This clonotype was recorded many times. J is TRBJ1-6 and V is TRBV2; no firm D call. The germline V and J ends were trimmed by 6 bases and 10 bases, with 13 bases remaining between them. The CDR3 runs 13 residues. Germline V gene data show CDR1 as SNHLY and CDR2 as FYNNEI. CDR3 nucleotides: TGTGCCAGCAGGCTTCAGCAAGAGTCACCCCTCCACTTT. Its translation is CASRLQQESPLHF.

V usage is TRBV5-1 and J usage is TRBJ1-2; 9 bases are shared with TRBD1. The germline V gene has CDR1 SGHRS and CDR2 YFSETQ. Trimming removed 0 bases from V and 9 bases from J; junction bases left unmatched: 6. The CDR3 covers 14 residues. For the CDR3, the DNA is TGCGCCAGCAGCTTGGGGACAGGGGATGGATGCTACACCTTC. Translating it yields CASSLGTGDGCYTF. Drawing the rest from reference TRBV5-1 and TRBJ1-2, the complete variable domain is KAGVTQTPRYLIKTRGQQVTLSCSPISGHRSVSWYQQTPGQGLQFLFEYFSETQRNKGNFPGRFSGRQFSNSRSEMNVSTLELGDSALYLCASSLGTGDGCYTFGSGTRLTVV.

Ten or more counts support this clonotype. The CDR3 here is CSATDRLRGEQFF. The CDR3, as DNA: TGCAGTGCTACGGACAGGTTGCGGGGTGAGCAGTTCTTC. The chain combines TRBV20-1 with TRBJ2-1, with D maybe TRBD1 (7 bases). The germline V gene has CDR1 DFQATT and CDR2 SNEGSKA (reference sequence). The V gene lost 4 bases and the J gene lost 9 bases, with 16 bases spanning the gap. CDR3 length equals 13 residues.

This clonotype has ten or more counts. CDR3 sequence reads: CASSESGTGGRCQPQHF. CDR3 bases: TGTGCCAGCAGTGAATCAGGGACAGGGGGACGGTGTCAGCCCCAGCATTTT. The V and J genes are TRBV6-1 and TRBJ1-5, with 11 bases that match TRBD1. Germline CDR1 is MNHNS and CDR2 is SASEGT. After removal of 2 bases from V and 6 bases from J, the junction contained 9 bases not matched to a gene. The CDR3 has 17 residues.

The chain has TRBV6-5 and TRBJ1-1; 9 nucleotides align to TRBD1. Germline-derived CDR1 and CDR2 are MNHEY and SVGAGI. J lost 1 base, V lost 1 base, and 1 base had no gene match. The CDR3 extends over 15 amino acids. CDR3 sequence reads: CASSYWGQGNTEAFF. CDR3 bases: TGTGCCAGCAGTTACTGGGGACAGGGGAACACTGAAGCTTTCTTT.

This clonotype has at least ten counts. This chain joins TRBV2 and TRBJ1-1, with unresolved D. Trimming left V 6 bases short and J 0 bases short, with 11 bases between. The length of the CDR3 is 14 residues. The germline V gene encodes CDR1 SNHLY and CDR2 FYNNEI. CDR3 region: CASRQRFMNTEAFF. The CDR3 DNA reads as TGTGCCAGCAGACAACGTTTCATGAACACTGAAGCTTTCTTT.

This clonotype appeared many times. This chain connects TRBV28 to TRBJ2-3, with D possibly matching TRBD2 (5 bases). Trimming removed 2 bases at V and 4 bases at J, with 16 bases between. Germline V gene data show CDR1 as MDHEN and CDR2 as SYDVKM. CDR3 length: 16 residues. The CDR3 DNA follows: TGTGCCAGCAGTTTAAGACCCCGGGGTAGAGCAGATACGCAGTATTTT. It is translated as CASSLRPRGRADTQYF.

The table lists this clonotype with many counts. The V call is TRBV5-1, the J call TRBJ2-5; D is possibly TRBD2 (5 bases). In germline, CDR1 is SGHRS, CDR2 YFSETQ. This CDR3 has 14 amino acids. Trimming cost V 4 bases and J 0 bases, with 10 bases left between them. CDR3 DNA: TGCGCCAGCAGCGTATCGGGGTACCAAGAGACCCAGTACTTC. Protein: CASSVSGYQETQYF.

This clonotype has ten or more counts. The chain couples TRBV7-9 to TRBJ1-3, with a tentative D call TRBD1 (5 bases). The ends were cut back, 5 bases at V and 0 bases at J, with 14 bases in the middle. From germline, CDR1 is SEHNR and CDR2 FQNEAQ (reference sequence). The CDR3 has 16 residues. The CDR3 sequence: CASSKGGTSSGNTIYF. The CDR3, as DNA: TGTGCCAGCAGCAAAGGCGGGACCAGCTCTGGAAACACCATATATTTT.

This clonotype was seen ten or more times. This rearrangement joins TRBV5-1 to TRBJ2-7; D is perhaps TRBD1 (6 bases). Trimming pared 0 bases from V and 3 bases from J, leaving 10 bases between. The germline CDR1 and CDR2 sequences are SGHRS and YFSETQ. The CDR3 consists of 14 residues. CDR3 nucleotides: TGCGCCAGCAGCTTGGGGACAGAGAACTACGAGCAGTACTTC. Translating gives CASSLGTENYEQYF.

This clonotype has at least ten counts. The CDR3 nucleotides read TGTGCCAGCAGTCCTGGCGGGGAGCCTACCAATGAGCAGTTCTTC. Translated: CASSPGGEPTNEQFF. This sequence joins TRBV12-3 or TRBV12-4 and TRBJ2-1, with D perhaps matching TRBD2 (6 bases). The CDR3 consists of 15 residues. The V and J ends lost 5 bases and 6 bases respectively, with 17 bases between them.

The gene calls are TRBV4-1 and TRBJ2-7; 7 nucleotides agree with TRBD1. The CDR3 is 13 residues long. The trim removed 4 bases at V and 5 bases at J, leaving 5 bases unmatched. CDR1 is MGHRA, CDR2 YSYEKL, per germline. CDR3 residues: CASSRGQDNEQYF. The CDR3 nucleotides read TGCGCCAGCAGCCGAGGACAGGACAACGAGCAGTACTTC.

Many counts were recorded for this clonotype. The V and J genes are TRBV12-3 or TRBV12-4 and TRBJ2-2, with no clear D. The CDR3 is 15 amino acids. Trimming shortened V by 7 bases and J by 0 bases, and 12 bases separated the two germline ends. This chain's CDR3 is CASKPELANTGELFF. The CDR3 DNA follows: TGTGCCAGCAAACCAGAGCTAGCGAACACCGGGGAGCTGTTTTTT.

This clonotype was observed many times. This rearrangement joins TRBV28 to TRBJ1-2, with a possible D match to TRBD1 (5 bases). Germline CDR1 and CDR2: MDHEN and SYDVKM. The CDR3 is 14 residues long. Trimming stripped 3 bases from V and 2 bases from J, with 10 bases between. CDR3 sequence: CASSFSAGNYGYTF. CDR3 DNA: TGTGCCAGCAGTTTTTCTGCAGGGAACTATGGCTACACCTTC.

This clonotype was recorded at least ten times. The rearrangement joins TRBV5-1 to TRBJ2-3; D unresolved. The CDR3 is 15 residues long. Trimming cost V 2 bases and J 0 bases, with 10 bases left between them. Germline V CDR1 and CDR2: SGHRS, YFSETQ. The CDR3 region has the DNA TGCGCCAGCAGCTTAATCCACCTTAGCACAGATACGCAGTATTTT. Encoded protein: CASSLIHLSTDTQYF. The full variable domain, completed using reference TRBV5-1 and TRBJ2-3, is KAGVTQTPRYLIKTRGQQVTLSCSPISGHRSVSWYQQTPGQGLQFLFEYFSETQRNKGNFPGRFSGRQFSNSRSEMNVSTLELGDSALYLCASSLIHLSTDTQYFGPGTRLTVL.

This clonotype was counted ten times or more. This sequence joins TRBV9 and TRBJ2-7; TRBD2 might be the D (6 bases). Germline V gives CDR1 SGDLS, CDR2 YYNGEE. V lost 0 bases and J lost 2, with 21 bases in between. CDR3 length equals 18 residues. The CDR3 DNA reads TGTGCCAGCAGCGTAGAGTGGTCGACCCCGGGACTGGCCTACGAGCAGTACTTC. Translation gives CASSVEWSTPGLAYEQYF.

The chain carries TRBV5-6 and TRBJ2-2; the D gene is possibly TRBD1 (6 bases). This CDR3 is 15 amino acids long. CDR1 is SGHDT, CDR2 YYEEEE, per germline. V gave up 4 bases and J gave up 9 bases, with 19 bases separating them. CDR3 sequence: CASSRGQPSSRELFF. CDR3 bases: TGTGCCAGCAGCCGTGGACAGCCCAGCTCCAGGGAGCTGTTTTTT. The full variable domain, in which reference TRBV5-6 and TRBJ2-2 provide the parts outside the CDR3, is DAGVTQSPTHLIKTRGQQVTLRCSPKSGHDTVSWYQQALGQGPQFIFQYYEEEERQRGNFPDRFSGHQFPNYSSELNVNALLLGDSALYLCASSRGQPSSRELFFGEGSRLTVL.